One sample yielded the 30 T cell receptor beta chains listed below, sequenced in a study of blood T cell repertoires in COVID-19. Generated by immunoSEQ multiplex PCR, the TCRdb table keeps only in-frame clones and is missing some. The data show about 230,000 clones, approximately 90% seen once. Input material: PBMCs or T cells enriched from blood (not recorded which). All receptors derive from a man younger than 35 who had recovered from COVID-19.

The chain carries TRBV6-2 or TRBV6-3 and TRBJ2-7; 9 bases agree with TRBD2. The CDR3 covers 16 residues. Germline V lookup: CDR1 MNHEY, CDR2 SVGEGT. V dropped 2 bases and J dropped 3; count of bases not matched to a gene: 8. The CDR3 DNA reads TGTGCCAGCAGTTACAAAACGGGGACTAGCAACTACGAGCAGTACTTC. As protein: CASSYKTGTSNYEQYF.

V and J are TRBV18 and TRBJ1-1; 7 bases align to TRBD1. With 1 base clipped from V and 1 base from J, the junction kept 3 bases outside the gene matches. The CDR3 consists of 15 residues. The germline V gene has CDR1 KGHSH and CDR2 LQKENI. CDR3 amino acids: CASSPQYRGNTEAFF. The CDR3 DNA is TGTGCCAGCTCACCACAGTACAGGGGGAACACTGAAGCTTTCTTT.

The chain uses TRBV5-6 and TRBJ1-1; TRBD1 is a possible D gene (5 bases). With 6 bases removed from V and 1 base from J, the gap between germline ends came to 19 bases. CDR1 SGHDT and CDR2 YYEEEE come from the germline V gene. The CDR3 covers 16 residues. This CDR3 is CASTIRGGRTNTEAFF. Here the CDR3 DNA reads TGTGCCAGCACCATTCGGGGGGGACGGACGAACACTGAAGCTTTCTTT. Variable domain in full (rest from reference TRBV5-6 and TRBJ1-1): DAGVTQSPTHLIKTRGQQVTLRCSPKSGHDTVSWYQQALGQGPQFIFQYYEEEERQRGNFPDRFSGHQFPNYSSELNVNALLLGDSALYLCASTIRGGRTNTEAFFGQGTRLTVV.

The chain combines TRBV7-8 with TRBJ2-3; 10 nucleotides line up with TRBD2. Germline CDR1 and CDR2: SGHVS and FQNEAQ. This CDR3 has 15 amino acids. J gave up 5 bases and V 5 bases, and 7 bases lay outside the gene matches. This chain's CDR3 is CASSLSGGRGDTQYF. The CDR3 nucleotides read TGTGCCAGCAGCCTTAGCGGGGGGCGGGGAGATACGCAGTATTTT.

This chain links TRBV28 with TRBJ1-6; 10 bases are shared with TRBD1. CDR1 and CDR2 (germline): MDHEN, SYDVKM. This CDR3 is built from 14 residues. Trimming at V came to 6 bases and at J to 9 bases, leaving 5 bases not matched to a gene. The CDR3 reads CASSLTGGASPLHF. The CDR3 DNA is TGTGCCAGCAGCTTGACAGGGGGCGCTTCACCCCTCCACTTT.

This chain links TRBV12-3 or TRBV12-4 with TRBJ1-1; possible D gene TRBD1, 6 bases. This CDR3 is built from 12 residues. Trimming stripped 5 bases from V and 8 bases from J, with 12 bases between. The CDR3 coding sequence is TGTGCCAGCAGTCAGATTCAGGGGGAAGCTTTCTTT. Its protein product is CASSQIQGEAFF.

The chain is built from TRBV5-4 and TRBJ2-3, with TRBD1 as a possible D gene (6 bases). V was shortened by 1 base and J by 2 bases, with 11 bases between the two germline ends. CDR1 and CDR2 (germline): SGHNT, YYREEE (reference sequence). The CDR3 totals 15 residues. The CDR3 here is CASSLQGLATDTQYF. The CDR3, as DNA: TGTGCCAGCAGCTTGCAGGGGCTGGCCACAGATACGCAGTATTTT.

J is TRBJ1-3 and V is TRBV7-8, with D possibly being TRBD1 (5 bases). The V and J ends lost 3 bases and 4 bases respectively, with 7 bases between them. Germline CDR1 reads SGHVS; CDR2 reads FQNEAQ. The CDR3 totals 13 residues. Here the CDR3 reads CASSFREGNTIYF. CDR3 DNA: TGTGCCAGCAGCTTCAGGGAAGGAAACACCATATATTTT.

This clone was counted between two and nine times. This chain links TRBV10-3 with TRBJ1-2; perhaps TRBD1 as D (6 bases). Germline V lookup: CDR1 ENHRY, CDR2 SYGVKD. CDR3 size: 15 residues. Trimming cost V 3 bases and J 6 bases, with 17 bases left between them. Written as DNA, the CDR3 is TGTGCCATCAGTGATTACCCTGACAGGAGCGATGGCTACACCTTC. This translates into CAISDYPDRSDGYTF.

The genes are TRBV11-2 and TRBJ2-5; 8 bases agree with TRBD1. The CDR3 length is 14 residues. With V trimmed by 7 bases and J by 6 bases, 10 bases remained unmatched. Germline V CDR1 and CDR2: SGHAT, FQNNGV. The CDR3 protein is CASTRGLKSQTQYF. Here the CDR3 DNA reads TGTGCCAGCACCAGGGGGCTCAAGTCCCAGACCCAGTACTTC.

This clone was seen more than once but under ten times. The chain recombines TRBV5-5 with TRBJ1-5, with TRBD1 as a possible D gene (6 bases). Trimming took 4 bases from V and 0 from J, leaving 8 bases between them. Germline CDR1 reads SGHKS; CDR2 reads YYEKEE (reference sequence). The CDR3 totals 14 residues. In nucleotides, the CDR3 is TGTGCCAGCAGCGTAGGGGGTAGCAATCAGCCCCAGCATTTT. It specifies CASSVGGSNQPQHF.

The V call is TRBV10-1, the J call TRBJ2-7; 7 positions match TRBD1. V gave up 6 bases and J gave up 0 bases; unmatched junction bases: 5. Germline values: CDR1 WNHNN, CDR2 SYGVQD (reference sequence). The CDR3 runs to 14 residues. CDR3 sequence (DNA): TGCGCCAGCAGCCCGGGACAGCCCTCCTACGAGCAGTACTTC. Protein product: CASSPGQPSYEQYF.

The rearrangement uses TRBV6-5 and TRBJ1-1; 7 nucleotides align to TRBD1. V dropped 6 bases and J dropped 3; count of bases not matched to a gene: 4. The CDR3 length is 13 residues. The germline V gene has CDR1 MNHEY and CDR2 SVGAGI. Written as DNA, the CDR3 is TGTGCCAGCAGCCAAGACAGGGACACTGAAGCTTTCTTT. Protein product: CASSQDRDTEAFF.

The chain is built from TRBV28 and TRBJ1-2, with 7 bases identical to TRBD1. CDR1 is MDHEN, CDR2 SYDVKM, per germline. V lost 7 bases to trimming and J lost 4 bases; unmatched junction nucleotides: 6. This CDR3 has 13 residues. The CDR3 nucleotides are TGTGCCAGCATATCAGGGGGTACCTATGGCTACACCTTC. Residues: CASISGGTYGYTF.

J is TRBJ1-5 and V is TRBV6-1, with 7 bases fitting TRBD1. V lost 1 base, J lost 5 bases, and 5 bases stayed unmatched. This CDR3 has 15 residues. CDR1 is MNHNS and CDR2 is SASEGT in the germline V gene. In DNA, the CDR3 is TGTGCCAGCAGTGAAGAGGACAGGTGGGATCAGCCCCAGCATTTT. Translated, it gives CASSEEDRWDQPQHF.

The chain links TRBV11-2 to TRBJ1-2, with TRBD1 matching over 7 bases. With V trimmed by 1 base and J by 4 bases, 6 bases remained unmatched. This CDR3 has 15 amino acids. Per the germline V gene, CDR1 is SGHAT and CDR2 is FQNNGV. The CDR3 nucleotides read TGTGCCAGCAGCTTAGGAACAGGGGAGGCCTATGGCTACACCTTC. Its protein product is CASSLGTGEAYGYTF. Using reference TRBV11-2 and TRBJ1-2 for the parts outside the CDR3, the full variable domain is EAGVAQSPRYKIIEKRQSVAFWCNPISGHATLYWYQQILGQGPKLLIQFQNNGVVDDSQLPKDRFSAERLKGVDSTLKIQPAKLEDSAVYLCASSLGTGEAYGYTFGSGTRLTVV.

V is TRBV21-1 and J is TRBJ1-2; the D call in the table, TRBD1, was not verified against the DNA. TRBV21-1 is termed a pseudogene. The CDR3 has 13 amino acids. The CDR3 DNA sequence: TGTGCCAGCAGCAACCGGGACAGGGGGCTATGGACCTTC. Protein product: CASSNRDRGLWTF.

V and J are TRBV30 and TRBJ1-2; weak D call: TRBD1 (5 bases). Per germline, CDR1 GTSNPN and CDR2 SVGIG (reference sequence). V lost 1 base and J 6 bases, leaving 12 bases between the germline ends. The CDR3 length is 13 residues. The CDR3 loop reads CAWSGGVGDGYTF. The DNA for the CDR3 is TGTGCCTGGAGTGGGGGGGTAGGGGATGGCTACACCTTC.

The rearrangement joins TRBV30 to TRBJ2-5; TRBD1 matches at 10 bases. The CDR3 sequence is 15 residues long. J lost 5 bases, V lost 0 bases, and 6 bases had no gene match. Germline CDR1 reads GTSNPN; CDR2 reads SVGIG (reference sequence). The CDR3 DNA is TGTGCCTGGAGTGTAAGGGGACAGGGGAGGGAGACCCAGTACTTC. As protein: CAWSVRGQGRETQYF. Looking up the rest from reference TRBV30 and TRBJ2-5 gives the full variable domain: SQTIHQWPATLVQPVGSPLSLECTVEGTSNPNLYWYRQAAGRGLQLLFYSVGIGQISSEVPQNLSASRPQDRQFILSSKKLLLSDSGFYLCAWSVRGQGRETQYFGPGTRLLVL.

V and J are TRBV7-9 and TRBJ2-7; 9 nucleotides agree with TRBD1. J gave up 6 bases and V 5 bases, and 8 bases lay outside the gene matches. In germline, CDR1 is SEHNR, CDR2 FQNEAQ (reference sequence). This CDR3 has 14 amino acids. CDR3 bases: TGTGCCAGCAGCCAACAGGGGGCCGACCTCGAGCAGTACTTC. Its protein is CASSQQGADLEQYF.

The V and J genes are TRBV30 and TRBJ2-3, with TRBD1 matching over 7 bases. The germline V gene encodes CDR1 GTSNPN and CDR2 SVGIG (reference sequence). The CDR3 loop spans 14 amino acids. The junction had 14 bases not matched to a gene; V was cut back by 5 bases and J by 9 bases. The CDR3, as DNA: TGTGCCTGGTGGGACAGCGAGTCTTGGGGGACGCAGTATTTT. It codes for CAWWDSESWGTQYF.

The CDR3 protein is CASSEAGGNYNEQFF. The CDR3 nucleotides are TGTGCCAGCAGTGAGGCAGGGGGCAATTACAATGAGCAGTTCTTC. V usage is TRBV6-1 and J usage is TRBJ2-1, with 8 bases identical to TRBD1. This CDR3 has 15 amino acids. Per germline, CDR1 MNHNS and CDR2 SASEGT. Unmatched junction bases numbered 5, after V lost 3 bases and J lost 4 bases.

This sequence joins TRBV7-8 and TRBJ2-7; D perhaps matches TRBD1 (5 bases). Germline V CDR1 and CDR2: SGHVS, FQNEAQ. V was cut by 0 bases and J by 7 bases, with 19 bases left in between. The CDR3 runs to 16 residues. CDR3: CASSLASQGRLKEQYF. The CDR3 DNA is TGTGCCAGCAGCTTAGCTTCGCAGGGTCGGCTTAAGGAGCAGTACTTC.

This clone was detected once. The chain joins TRBV14 to TRBJ2-7, with 8 bases identical to TRBD1. CDR3 length: 17 amino acids. The ends lost 5 bases at V and 5 bases at J; junction bases unmatched: 17. Germline V lookup: CDR1 SGHDN, CDR2 FVKESK. The CDR3 sequence is CASSFTTPGGGWHEQYF. Written as DNA, the CDR3 is TGTGCCAGCAGCTTTACGACCCCAGGGGGCGGATGGCACGAGCAGTACTTC.

This chain joins TRBV18 and TRBJ1-2, with D hard to call. The V end was cut by 2 bases, the J end by 6 bases, with 19 bases between. CDR1 and CDR2 from the germline V gene are KGHSH and LQKENI. There are 16 residues in the CDR3. CDR3 sequence (DNA): TGTGCCAGCTCACCAGATACGGCAGGCCAAAGGAATGGCTACACCTTC. Translated: CASSPDTAGQRNGYTF.

The chain uses TRBV7-6 and TRBJ2-5; 7 bases map to TRBD1. Germline V gene lookup returns CDR1 SGHVS and CDR2 FNYEAQ. This CDR3 is 16 amino acids long. V lost 5 bases to trimming and J lost 2 bases; unmatched junction nucleotides: 11. The CDR3: CASSLNPGQLQETQYF. The DNA of the CDR3 is TGTGCCAGCAGCCTTAATCCGGGACAGCTACAAGAGACCCAGTACTTC.

The J gene is TRBJ2-5, the V gene TRBV7-9, with a weak D call TRBD2 (6 bases). CDR1 is SEHNR, CDR2 FQNEAQ, per germline (reference sequence). Trimming took off 5 bases at V and 0 bases at J, with 16 bases between the two ends. CDR3 length: 16 residues. CDR3 in amino acids: CASSPLDGGNQETQYF. DNA of the CDR3: TGTGCCAGCAGCCCCCTAGACGGCGGGAACCAAGAGACCCAGTACTTC.

V and J are TRBV5-1 and TRBJ1-1; D gene unclear. The CDR3 covers 16 residues. Germline values: CDR1 SGHRS, CDR2 YFSETQ. Trimming took 0 bases from V and 4 from J, leaving 16 bases between them. CDR3 region: CASSLAVTPRGTEAFF. The CDR3 coding sequence is TGCGCCAGCAGCTTGGCGGTAACGCCCCGAGGCACTGAAGCTTTCTTT.

This chain connects TRBV28 to TRBJ1-5, with a possible D match to TRBD1 (6 bases). The germline V and J ends were trimmed by 7 bases and 5 bases, with 24 bases remaining between them. The CDR3 consists of 17 residues. CDR1 is MDHEN and CDR2 is SYDVKM in the germline V gene. In DNA form, the CDR3 reads TGTGCCAGCAACTCAGGGAGAAGGGGGAGAAAGGATCAGCCCCAGCATTTT. Translating it yields CASNSGRRGRKDQPQHF. The full variable domain, its missing parts supplied by reference TRBV28 and TRBJ1-5, is DVKVTQSSRYLVKRTGEKVFLECVQDMDHENMFWYRQDPGLGLRLIYFSYDVKMKEKGDIPEGYSVSREKKERFSLILESASTNQTSMYLCASNSGRRGRKDQPQHFGDGTRLSIL.

The V gene is TRBV7-6, the J gene TRBJ2-5, with 9 bases lining up with TRBD1. Germline V gives CDR1 SGHVS, CDR2 FNYEAQ. The junction had 9 bases not matched to a gene; V was cut back by 5 bases and J by 2 bases. The CDR3 extends over 16 amino acids. The CDR3 DNA reads as TGTGCCAGCAGCGGCCCGGACAGGGGATGGCAAGAGACCCAGTACTTC. Protein product: CASSGPDRGWQETQYF.